Below, 4 T cell receptor beta chains from the same sample are listed, as sequenced in a study of blood T cell repertoires in COVID-19. Libraries were prepared by immunoSEQ multiplex PCR; TCRdb keeps only in-frame clonotypes and omits some of them. Among over 11,000 clones listed, approximately 86% were seen once. The sample consisted of peripheral blood. Receptors originate from a human donor in a cohort sampled during active COVID-19.

The rearrangement joins TRBV7-9 to TRBJ2-7; D is perhaps TRBD2 (6 bases). The CDR3 consists of 15 residues. The V end lost 4 bases, the J end lost 6 bases, and 19 bases lay between the germline ends. The V gene's germline CDR1 is SEHNR and CDR2 FQNEAQ (reference sequence). The CDR3 nucleotides read TGTGCCAGCAGCTCAAGAGTTTCCCCGCGGGGCGAGCAGTACTTC. Its protein is CASSSRVSPRGEQYF.

The CDR3 nucleotides read TGTGCCAGCAGCCACCTAGCGGGACTCTACAATGAGCAGTTCTTC. This codes for CASSHLAGLYNEQFF. The rearrangement links TRBV14 to TRBJ2-1, with 9 bases that match TRBD2. Trimming removed 3 bases from V and 3 bases from J; junction bases left unmatched: 3. CDR1 and CDR2 (germline): SGHDN, FVKESK. The CDR3 runs to 15 residues.

The chain employs TRBV11-1 and TRBJ2-5, with 10 bases that match TRBD2. CDR1 is SGHAT, CDR2 FQDESV, per germline (reference sequence). V gave up 2 bases and J gave up 8 bases; unmatched junction bases: 2. The CDR3 has 13 amino acids. The CDR3, as DNA: TGTGCCAGCAGCTTATCTAGCGGGAGAACCCAGTACTTC. As protein: CASSLSSGRTQYF.

This chain uses TRBV4-1 with TRBJ2-1, with unresolved D. V was clipped by 4 bases and J by 3 bases, with 13 bases between them. CDR3 length equals 15 residues. Germline CDR1 reads MGHRA; CDR2 reads YSYEKL. CDR3 protein: CASSPTTAVYNEQFF. The CDR3, as DNA: TGCGCCAGCAGCCCCACCACGGCGGTCTACAATGAGCAGTTCTTC.